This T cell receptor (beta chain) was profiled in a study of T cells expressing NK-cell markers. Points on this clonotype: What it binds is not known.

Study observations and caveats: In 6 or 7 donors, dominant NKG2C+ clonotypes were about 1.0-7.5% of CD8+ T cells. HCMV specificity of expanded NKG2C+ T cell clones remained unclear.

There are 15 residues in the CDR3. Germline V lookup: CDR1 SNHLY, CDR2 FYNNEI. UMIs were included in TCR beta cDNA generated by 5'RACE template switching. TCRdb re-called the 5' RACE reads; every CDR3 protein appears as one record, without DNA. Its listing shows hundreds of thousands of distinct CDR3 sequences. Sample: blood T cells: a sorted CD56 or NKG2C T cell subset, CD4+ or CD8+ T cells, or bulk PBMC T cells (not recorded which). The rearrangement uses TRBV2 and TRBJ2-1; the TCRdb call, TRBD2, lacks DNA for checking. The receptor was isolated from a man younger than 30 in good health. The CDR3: CAGKTSGTSHNEQFF.